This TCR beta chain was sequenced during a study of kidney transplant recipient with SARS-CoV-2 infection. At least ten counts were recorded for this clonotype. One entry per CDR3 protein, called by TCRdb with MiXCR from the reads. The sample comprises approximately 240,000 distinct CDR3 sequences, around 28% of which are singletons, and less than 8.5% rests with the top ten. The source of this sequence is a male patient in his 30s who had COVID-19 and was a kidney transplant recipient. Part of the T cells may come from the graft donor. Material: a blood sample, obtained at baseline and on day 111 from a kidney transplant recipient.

The CDR3 bases are TGTGCCATCAGTGAGTCCAACACCGGGGAGCTGTTTTTT. Encoded protein: CAISESNTGELFF. The chain has TRBV10-3 and TRBJ2-2, with unresolved D. The V and J ends lost 0 bases and 2 bases respectively, with 1 base between them. The germline CDR1 and CDR2 sequences are ENHRY and SYGVKD. This CDR3 region has 13 residues.